One sample yielded the 6 T cell receptor beta chains listed below, sequenced in a study of blood T cell repertoires in COVID-19. Measured with immunoSEQ multiplex PCR; TCRdb has only the in-frame clones, and not every one. The sample has more than 110,000 clones, about 82% seen once. Sequenced sample: peripheral blood. The receptors shown here come from a man between 50 and 59 years old with acute or convalescent COVID-19.

This sequence joins TRBV29-1 and TRBJ2-3; 9 positions agree with TRBD2. Germline values: CDR1 SQVTM, CDR2 ANQGSEA. The length of the CDR3 is 15 residues. With 6 bases clipped from V and 0 bases from J, the junction kept 7 bases outside the gene matches. CDR3 residues: CSVMTSGGSTDTQYF. CDR3 in DNA: TGCAGCGTAATGACCAGCGGGGGGAGCACAGATACGCAGTATTTT.

The chain links TRBV30 to TRBJ1-5; maybe TRBD1 (6 bases). The CDR3 covers 12 residues. The germline CDR1 and CDR2 sequences are GTSNPN and SVGIG (reference sequence). V was shortened by 6 bases and J by 4 bases, with 10 bases between the two germline ends. The DNA of the CDR3 is TGTGCCTGCGGGACAAGTAATCAGCCCCAGCATTTT. It is translated as CACGTSNQPQHF.

This chain uses TRBV12-5 with TRBJ2-5, with 7 positions matching TRBD1. V was clipped by 3 bases and J by 4 bases; unmatched bases: 2. The length of the CDR3 is 13 residues. Germline values: CDR1 LGHNT, CDR2 FRNRAP. In DNA form, the CDR3 reads TGTGCTAGTGGTTTTGACAGGGCAGAGACCCAGTACTTC. Translation: CASGFDRAETQYF.

The V and J genes are TRBV7-6 and TRBJ1-5; D remains unclear. Germline-derived CDR1 and CDR2 are SGHVS and FNYEAQ. The CDR3 sequence is 15 residues long. The V end was cut by 1 base, the J end by 0 bases, with 7 bases between. The CDR3 here is CASSLGGYSNQPQHF. In DNA, the CDR3 is TGTGCCAGCAGCTTAGGAGGGTATAGCAATCAGCCCCAGCATTTT.

Here the CDR3 reads CSVVMGDRTYGYTF. The CDR3 region has the DNA TGCAGCGTTGTAATGGGCGACAGGACCTATGGCTACACCTTC. This chain connects TRBV29-1 to TRBJ1-2; tentative D call: TRBD1 (6 bases). The length of the CDR3 is 14 residues. Germline V gene lookup returns CDR1 SQVTM and CDR2 ANQGSEA. Deletions cut 4 bases from V and 4 bases from J, with 16 bases between.

The V gene is TRBV6-1, the J gene TRBJ2-5, with 10 nucleotides matching TRBD2. Germline V gene data show CDR1 as MNHNS and CDR2 as SASEGT. V dropped 1 base and J dropped 1; count of bases not matched to a gene: 6. This CDR3 comprises 17 residues. The CDR3 region is CASSEEWSSGGQETQYF. In DNA form, the CDR3 reads TGTGCCAGCAGTGAAGAGTGGTCTAGCGGGGGCCAAGAGACCCAGTACTTC.